These T cell receptor beta chains were read from a single sample in a study of early T cells in non-severe SARS-CoV-2 infection. In TCRdb, the 5' RACE reads were re-called with MiXCR into one record per CDR3 protein. The sample lists about 77,000 distinct CDR3 sequences, approximately 5% occurring once. Sequences were derived from whole blood, sampled at baseline. Every receptor here comes from an adult who was a healthcare worker with PCR-confirmed SARS-CoV-2 infection or an uninfected control (not recorded which). Each CDR3 is given with its conserved first and last residue. The order of the fields is J gene, D gene, clone size, V gene, CDR3 protein, CDR3 DNA. A D gene is named only where the DNA matches it firmly. Size tells how often a clone was seen (once, few, many) or the class of an expanded clone, and some rows leave it out.

j_gene: TRBJ1-6
d_gene: TRBD1
abundance: -
v_gene: TRBV25-1
CDR3aa: CASSSRTGDNSPLHF
CDR3nt: TGTGCCAGCAGTTCCCGGACAGGGGACAATTCACCCCTCCACTTT

j_gene: TRBJ2-1
d_gene: TRBD2
abundance: few
v_gene: TRBV2
CDR3aa: CASSAWSGTGEQFF
CDR3nt: TGTGCCAGCAGTGCCTGGAGCGGGACGGGAGAGCAGTTCTTC

j_gene: TRBJ2-1
d_gene: TRBD2
abundance: many
v_gene: TRBV24-1
CDR3aa: CATSDPGPGLANNEQFF
CDR3nt: TGTGCCACCAGTGACCCCGGCCCGGGACTAGCTAACAATGAGCAGTTCTTC

j_gene: TRBJ2-7
d_gene: -
abundance: few
v_gene: TRBV19
CDR3aa: CATGEASEQYF
CDR3nt: TGTGCCACCGGGGAAGCGAGCGAGCAGTACTTC

j_gene: TRBJ1-1
d_gene: TRBD1
abundance: many
v_gene: TRBV7-9
CDR3aa: CASSSGQGLEAFF
CDR3nt: TGTGCCAGCAGCTCCGGACAGGGCCTTGAGGCTTTCTTT

j_gene: TRBJ2-2
d_gene: -
abundance: many
v_gene: TRBV15
CDR3aa: CATSRDPFSSGELFF
CDR3nt: TGTGCCACCAGCAGAGATCCTTTTTCTTCCGGGGAGCTGTTTTTT

j_gene: TRBJ1-2
d_gene: -
abundance: many
v_gene: TRBV28
CDR3aa: CASSSQGFDGYTF
CDR3nt: TGTGCCAGCAGCTCGCAGGGGTTCGATGGCTACACCTTC

j_gene: TRBJ2-1
d_gene: TRBD2
abundance: many
v_gene: TRBV5-4
CDR3aa: CASSPTSGIRYNEQFF
CDR3nt: TGTGCCAGCAGCCCGACTAGCGGGATTCGATACAATGAGCAGTTCTTC

j_gene: TRBJ1-1
d_gene: -
abundance: many
v_gene: TRBV20-1
CDR3aa: CSARDPRRTTEAFF
CDR3nt: TGCAGTGCTAGAGATCCTCGACGTACCACTGAAGCTTTCTTT

j_gene: TRBJ2-3
d_gene: TRBD2
abundance: many
v_gene: TRBV28
CDR3aa: CASSLRGSYTDTQYF
CDR3nt: TGTGCCAGCAGTTTGCGGGGGTCATACACAGATACGCAGTATTTT

j_gene: TRBJ2-7
d_gene: -
abundance: -
v_gene: TRBV6-6
CDR3aa: CASTQRGANLGEQYF
CDR3nt: TGTGCCAGCACCCAGAGAGGGGCCAACCTAGGGGAGCAGTACTTC

j_gene: TRBJ2-1
d_gene: TRBD2
abundance: -
v_gene: TRBV6-2/TRBV6-3
CDR3aa: CASSSQLADLYNEQFF
CDR3nt: TGTGCCAGCAGTTCCCAACTAGCGGACCTTTACAATGAGCAGTTCTTC

j_gene: TRBJ2-3
d_gene: TRBD2
abundance: few
v_gene: TRBV3-1
CDR3aa: CASSPLPAGESTDTQYF
CDR3nt: TGTGCCAGCAGCCCCTTACCAGCGGGAGAGTCCACAGATACGCAGTATTTT

j_gene: TRBJ2-2
d_gene: -
abundance: -
v_gene: TRBV11-3
CDR3aa: CASSQVTDLAGELFF
CDR3nt: TGTGCCAGCAGCCAAGTCACTGATCTTGCCGGGGAGCTGTTTTTT

j_gene: TRBJ2-7
d_gene: -
abundance: many
v_gene: TRBV3-1
CDR3aa: CASSQLTAAYEQYF
CDR3nt: TGTGCCAGCAGCCAACTAACCGCCGCCTACGAGCAGTACTTC

j_gene: TRBJ1-5
d_gene: TRBD1
abundance: few
v_gene: TRBV7-9
CDR3aa: CASSQTGAGQPQHF
CDR3nt: TGTGCCAGCAGCCAAACAGGGGCAGGGCAGCCCCAGCATTTT

j_gene: TRBJ2-1
d_gene: -
abundance: few
v_gene: TRBV11-3
CDR3aa: CASSPRAEGNEQFF
CDR3nt: TGTGCCAGCAGCCCTCGAGCGGAGGGGAATGAGCAGTTCTTC

j_gene: TRBJ2-7
d_gene: -
abundance: many
v_gene: TRBV14
CDR3aa: CASSPTVDTYEQYF
CDR3nt: TGTGCCAGCAGCCCCACGGTTGACACTTACGAGCAGTACTTC

j_gene: TRBJ2-3
d_gene: TRBD2
abundance: -
v_gene: TRBV3-1
CDR3aa: CASSQGGSGITDTQYF
CDR3nt: TGTGCCAGCAGCCAAGGGGGTAGCGGGATTACAGATACGCAGTATTTT